The following is a TCR beta chain sequence with its context. Its antigen is as yet unknown. These data originate in a study of lymphopenia after photon versus proton radiotherapy. Study-level findings and limits: Post-nadir TCR diversity decline inversely tracked overall survival among those who died. Photon-treated patients lost naive T cells and TCR diversity; proton-treated stayed stable.

Method: immunoSEQ multiplex PCR; TCRdb's copy keeps in-frame clones and lacks some. Among 40,000 to 45,000 clones listed, over 75% were seen once. The V gene's germline CDR1 is WSHSY and CDR2 SAAADI. The length of the CDR3 is 14 residues. The V end was cut by 2 bases, the J end by 10 bases, with 12 bases between. The sequences come from peripheral blood, collected from a patient treated with proton-based radiotherapy. The origin of this receptor is a woman aged 70-85 years with pancreatic cancer. The V and J genes are TRBV10-2 and TRBJ1-6; D is uncertain. For the CDR3, the DNA is TGCGCCAGCAGTGAGATGGAGGTGAGGTCACCCCTCCACTTT. Residues: CASSEMEVRSPLHF.